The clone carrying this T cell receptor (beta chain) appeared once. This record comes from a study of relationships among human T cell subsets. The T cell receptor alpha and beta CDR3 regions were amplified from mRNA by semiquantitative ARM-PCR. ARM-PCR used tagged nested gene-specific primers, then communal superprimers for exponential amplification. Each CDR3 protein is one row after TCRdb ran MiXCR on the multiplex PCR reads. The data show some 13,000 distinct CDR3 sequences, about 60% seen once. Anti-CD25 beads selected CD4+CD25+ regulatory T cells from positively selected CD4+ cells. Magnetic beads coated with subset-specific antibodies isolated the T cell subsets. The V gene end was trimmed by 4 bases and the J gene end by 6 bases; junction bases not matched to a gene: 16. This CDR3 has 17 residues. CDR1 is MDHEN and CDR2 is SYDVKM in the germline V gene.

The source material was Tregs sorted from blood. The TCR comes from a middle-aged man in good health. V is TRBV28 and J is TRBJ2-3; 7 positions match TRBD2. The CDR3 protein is CASSSGLGGGSVDTQYF. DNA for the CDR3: TGTGCCAGCAGTTCGGGACTCGGGGGAGGGTCAGTGGATACGCAGTATTTT.